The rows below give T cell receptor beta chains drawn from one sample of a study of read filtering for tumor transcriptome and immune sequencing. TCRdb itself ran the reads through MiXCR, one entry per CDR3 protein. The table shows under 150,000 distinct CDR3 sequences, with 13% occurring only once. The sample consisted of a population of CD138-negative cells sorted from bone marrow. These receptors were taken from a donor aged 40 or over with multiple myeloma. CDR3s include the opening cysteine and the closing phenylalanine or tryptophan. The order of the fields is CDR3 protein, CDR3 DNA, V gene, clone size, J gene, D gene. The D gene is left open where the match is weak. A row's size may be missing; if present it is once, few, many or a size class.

cdr3_aa: CASSEIAGGTPNEQFF
cdr3_nt: TGTGCCAGCAGTGAAATAGCGGGAGGTACCCCCAATGAGCAGTTCTTC
v_call: TRBV2
clone_size: many
j_call: TRBJ2-1
d_call: TRBD2

cdr3_aa: CASSLVVGSRNEQFF
cdr3_nt: TGTGCCAGCAGCTTAGTTGTCGGGAGTAGGAATGAGCAGTTCTTC
v_call: TRBV7-9
clone_size: many
j_call: TRBJ2-1
d_call: NA

cdr3_aa: CASSRGLPAYEQYF
cdr3_nt: TGTGCCAGTAGTCGGGGACTTCCGGCCTACGAGCAGTACTTC
v_call: TRBV19
clone_size: many
j_call: TRBJ2-7
d_call: NA

cdr3_aa: CASTRDRGYEQYF
cdr3_nt: TGTGCCAGCACCCGGGACAGGGGTTACGAGCAGTACTTC
v_call: TRBV7-9
clone_size: many
j_call: TRBJ2-7
d_call: TRBD1

cdr3_aa: CASSGEAPKNIQYF
cdr3_nt: TGTGCCAGCAGTGGGGAGGCGCCCAAAAACATTCAGTACTTC
v_call: TRBV25-1
clone_size: many
j_call: TRBJ2-4
d_call: NA

cdr3_aa: CASSYTGTGRNQPQHF
cdr3_nt: TGTGCCAGCAGTTATACCGGGACAGGGCGAAATCAGCCCCAGCATTTT
v_call: TRBV5-5
clone_size: NA
j_call: TRBJ1-5
d_call: TRBD1

cdr3_aa: CASSTEQGGETQYF
cdr3_nt: TGTGCCAGCAGTACAGAGCAGGGGGGGGAGACCCAGTACTTC
v_call: TRBV12-3/TRBV12-4
clone_size: many
j_call: TRBJ2-5
d_call: NA

cdr3_aa: CASSLTWPVSSYNEQFF
cdr3_nt: TGTGCCAGCAGCTTAACGTGGCCCGTTAGCTCCTACAATGAGCAGTTCTTC
v_call: TRBV7-3
clone_size: many
j_call: TRBJ2-1
d_call: NA

cdr3_aa: CSARSAVPDEQFF
cdr3_nt: TGCAGTGCTAGAAGCGCAGTACCGGATGAGCAGTTCTTC
v_call: TRBV20-1
clone_size: many
j_call: TRBJ2-1
d_call: NA

cdr3_aa: CASSSRSGQGYNEQFF
cdr3_nt: TGTGCCAGCAGCTCCCGGTCAGGACAAGGCTACAATGAGCAGTTCTTC
v_call: TRBV13
clone_size: many
j_call: TRBJ2-1
d_call: NA

cdr3_aa: CASSIGARNEQFF
cdr3_nt: TGTGCCAGCAGTATCGGGGCAAGGAATGAGCAGTTCTTC
v_call: TRBV6-2/TRBV6-3
clone_size: many
j_call: TRBJ2-1
d_call: NA

cdr3_aa: CASSLASGPGYNEQFF
cdr3_nt: TGTGCCAGCAGCTTAGCTAGTGGGCCGGGGTACAATGAGCAGTTCTTC
v_call: TRBV7-7
clone_size: many
j_call: TRBJ2-1
d_call: NA

cdr3_aa: CASSVNADRRYEQYF
cdr3_nt: TGTGCCAGTAGTGTGAACGCGGACAGACGCTACGAGCAGTACTTC
v_call: TRBV19
clone_size: many
j_call: TRBJ2-7
d_call: NA